Described below is a single T cell receptor (beta chain) sequence and its context. Its antigen remains unidentified. The sample originates from a study of cytomegalovirus exposure and HLA in healthy donors. For the study at large: The Caucasian-associated ancestry cluster held 65% to 85% of 350 to 450 genotyped donors.

Germline V lookup: CDR1 LNHDA, CDR2 SQIVND (reference sequence). The CDR3 loop spans 15 amino acids. V dropped 5 bases and J dropped 5; count of bases not matched to a gene: 9. PCR used 60 Vbeta primers and 13 Jbeta primers. In the source study's methods: The authors later counted 70 million to 80 million unique TCR beta chains, some 9.9 million of them shared. Sequenced by immunoSEQ multiplex PCR; TCRdb stores in-frame clones only, minus some. The V and J calls and clone size are taken from that table; D and trimming were inferred from the DNA. The data contain over 100,000 clones, more than 60% of them singletons. Study-level findings and limits: There were several of the most significant clusters that appeared linked to common viral pathogens in a later analysis. Later on, a genetic analysis was performed. It linked a missense variant in DCLRE1C with V- and J-gene trimming of TCR beta.

This TCR derives from a woman between 35 and 50 years old in good health and CMV-seropositive. Material: PBMCs. V gene TRBV19 combines with J gene TRBJ2-5; 9 bases fit TRBD2. CDR3 in amino acids: CASSPWVAGEETQYF. In DNA form, the CDR3 reads TGTGCCAGTAGTCCCTGGGTAGCGGGGGAGGAGACCCAGTACTTC.